These 28 T cell receptor beta chains were all obtained from the same sample, sequenced in a study of cytomegalovirus exposure and HLA in healthy donors. The PCR ran on 60 Vbeta and 13 Jbeta primers. Sequencing used immunoSEQ multiplex PCR; TCRdb keeps in-frame clones, though not all of them. The data show over 150,000 clones, around 81% seen once. Source material: PBMCs. These receptors were collected from a woman in her twenties or thirties in good health and CMV-seronegative.

This sequence joins TRBV7-2 and TRBJ2-3; D gene ambiguous. Germline CDR1 reads SGHTA; CDR2 reads FQGNSA. The CDR3 is made up of 15 amino acids. V gave up 3 bases and J gave up 0 bases, with 10 bases separating them. The CDR3 is CASSFVWQSTDTQYF. DNA for the CDR3: TGTGCCAGCAGCTTTGTTTGGCAGAGCACAGATACGCAGTATTTT.

The gene calls are TRBV7-8 and TRBJ2-7, with D perhaps TRBD1 (6 bases). CDR1 SGHVS and CDR2 FQNEAQ come from the germline V gene. Deletions cut 2 bases from V and 6 bases from J, with 11 bases between. This CDR3 has 13 residues. Here the CDR3 DNA reads TGTGCCAGCAGCTTACAACAGGGTCTCGAGCAGTACTTC. This codes for CASSLQQGLEQYF.

The chain couples TRBV5-1 to TRBJ2-2; tentatively, D is TRBD1 (5 bases). V lost 1 base and J 4 bases, leaving 8 bases between the germline ends. This CDR3 is 14 amino acids long. Germline assignment: CDR1 SGHRS and CDR2 YFSETQ. The chain's CDR3 is CASSLRRATGELFF. CDR3 DNA sequence: TGCGCCAGCAGCTTGCGCAGGGCCACCGGGGAGCTGTTTTTT.

This clone was seen a handful of times. V gene TRBV11-3 combines with J gene TRBJ2-3; D possibly corresponds to TRBD2 (6 bases). This CDR3 has 16 residues. The germline gives CDR1 SGHNT, CDR2 YENEEA. V lost 5 bases and J 4 bases, leaving 19 bases between the germline ends. The CDR3 region is CASSPNRGLSADTQYF. Here the CDR3 DNA reads TGTGCCAGCAGCCCCAACCGAGGACTAAGCGCAGATACGCAGTATTTT.

The V call is TRBV28, the J call TRBJ2-5, with a weak D call TRBD2 (5 bases). Trimming pared 7 bases from V and 0 bases from J, leaving 9 bases between. This CDR3 contains 13 residues. In germline, CDR1 is MDHEN, CDR2 SYDVKM. DNA for the CDR3: TGTGCCAGCACCGCTAGCCACCAAGAGACCCAGTACTTC. It encodes CASTASHQETQYF.

The gene calls are TRBV7-9 and TRBJ1-1; D is unresolved. Looked up from germline, CDR1 is SEHNR and CDR2 is FQNEAQ (reference sequence). Trimming removed 3 bases from V and 2 bases from J, with 19 bases in between. The CDR3 has 17 amino acids. This chain's CDR3 is CASSFTYSVKPNTEAFF. CDR3 nucleotides: TGTGCCAGCAGCTTCACCTACTCCGTGAAGCCTAACACTGAAGCTTTCTTT.

The V and J genes are TRBV27 and TRBJ2-7, with 8 nucleotides matching TRBD1. The CDR3 has 15 residues. Germline CDR1 is MNHEY and CDR2 is SMNVEV (reference sequence). The V and J ends lost 0 bases and 2 bases, in that order; junction bases with no gene match: 3. CDR3 in amino acids: CASSLSSGQAYEQYF. The CDR3 region has the DNA TGTGCCAGCAGTTTATCTTCGGGACAGGCCTACGAGCAGTACTTC.

The gene calls are TRBV5-1 and TRBJ2-5; 16 bases align to TRBD2. The CDR3 extends over 19 amino acids. Per germline, CDR1 SGHRS and CDR2 YFSETQ. J was trimmed by 1 base and V by 1 base; bases with no gene match: 7. CDR3 DNA sequence: TGCGCCAGCAGCTTGAGGGGACTAGCGGGGGGGGACCGCCAAGAGACCCAGTACTTC. Translation gives CASSLRGLAGGDRQETQYF.

The chain has TRBV10-3 and TRBJ2-3; D not certain. This CDR3 has 15 amino acids. Trimming took off 4 bases at V and 0 bases at J, with 11 bases between the two ends. Germline V gene lookup returns CDR1 ENHRY and CDR2 SYGVKD. The CDR3 region has the DNA TGTGCCATCAGTGTTGGGCCTTCTAGCACAGATACGCAGTATTTT. Protein: CAISVGPSSTDTQYF.

This sequence joins TRBV30 and TRBJ1-1; TRBD1 is a possible D gene (6 bases). Deletions cut 1 base from V and 8 bases from J, with 11 bases between. The germline CDR1 and CDR2 sequences are GTSNPN and SVGIG (reference sequence). The CDR3 is 12 residues long. The DNA of the CDR3 is TGTGCCTGGAGTGACATGGGACAAGAAGCTTTCTTT. Translating gives CAWSDMGQEAFF.

The chain joins TRBV29-1 to TRBJ2-3; D possibly corresponds to TRBD2 (5 bases). Germline assignment: CDR1 SQVTM and CDR2 ANQGSEA. The CDR3 has 14 residues. The V gene lost 6 bases and the J gene lost 0 bases, with 13 bases spanning the gap. The CDR3 protein is CSVCRGSSTDTQYF. DNA for the CDR3: TGCAGCGTATGTAGAGGGTCTAGCACAGATACGCAGTATTTT.

The chain joins TRBV14 to TRBJ2-1, with no clear D. The CDR3 spans 14 residues. Germline V lookup: CDR1 SGHDN, CDR2 FVKESK. Trimming took 0 bases from V and 6 from J, leaving 9 bases between them. The CDR3 loop is CASSQDKLLNEQFF. CDR3 nucleotide sequence: TGTGCCAGCAGCCAAGATAAACTCCTCAATGAGCAGTTCTTC.

On this clone itself: The junction and the germline gene differ at one end; a read error may be behind it. This chain joins TRBV7-2 and TRBJ2-4; no firm D call. The CDR3 extends over 14 amino acids. Per germline, CDR1 SGHTA and CDR2 FQGNSA. CDR3 protein: CASSFDDSGNSQYF. For the CDR3, the DNA is TGTGCCAGCAGCTTCGACGATTCAGGAAACAGTCAGTACTTC.

This chain joins TRBV30 and TRBJ2-1, with TRBD2 identical over 11 bases. V was clipped by 5 bases and J by 8 bases; unmatched bases: 5. The CDR3 length is 13 residues. CDR1 GTSNPN and CDR2 SVGIG come from the germline V gene (reference sequence). For the CDR3, the DNA is TGTGCCTGGTCGGGACTAGCGGCCGATGAGCAGTTCTTC. It yields the protein CAWSGLAADEQFF.

The V and J genes are TRBV4-3 and TRBJ1-3, with D possibly TRBD1 on 5 matching bases. The CDR3 is 15 residues long. Trimming shortened V by 1 base and J by 0 bases, and 7 bases separated the two germline ends. CDR1 LGHNA and CDR2 YSLEER come from the germline V gene. CDR3 coding DNA: TGCGCCAGCAGCCAAGGGGGCGACTCTGGAAACACCATATATTTT. This sequence encodes CASSQGGDSGNTIYF.

V is TRBV6-5 and J is TRBJ2-3, with 8 nucleotides matching TRBD2. Per germline, CDR1 MNHEY and CDR2 SVGAGI. This CDR3 comprises 15 residues. V dropped 5 bases and J dropped 2; count of bases not matched to a gene: 6. CDR3 sequence reads: CASSGGLEFTDTQYF. For the CDR3, the DNA is TGTGCCAGCAGTGGGGGACTAGAATTCACAGATACGCAGTATTTT.

The V gene is TRBV18, the J gene TRBJ1-3; possibly TRBD1 for D (5 bases). The V gene lost 3 bases and the J gene lost 2 bases, with 14 bases spanning the gap. CDR1 KGHSH and CDR2 LQKENI come from the germline V gene. This CDR3 spans 16 amino acids. The CDR3 DNA follows: TGTGCCAGCTCACCGACTAGGCAGGGCCCTGGAAACACCATATATTTT. This sequence encodes CASSPTRQGPGNTIYF.

This chain links TRBV5-6 with TRBJ2-3, with 9 bases matching TRBD2. V was pared by 0 bases and J by 5 bases, with 4 bases of the junction left unmatched. Germline CDR1 is SGHDT and CDR2 is YYEEEE. This CDR3 spans 15 amino acids. This chain's CDR3 is CASSLGGRAGDTQYF. The CDR3 DNA is TGTGCCAGCAGCTTGGGCGGGAGGGCCGGAGATACGCAGTATTTT.

The CDR3 DNA sequence: TGTGCCACCAGCAGAAGGGCAGGGGAGATAGATACGCAGTATTTT. It codes for CATSRRAGEIDTQYF. The chain uses TRBV15 and TRBJ2-3; the D gene is possibly TRBD1 (6 bases). Germline loops: CDR1 LNHNV, CDR2 YYDKDF (reference sequence). CDR3 length: 15 amino acids. The V and J ends lost 2 bases and 5 bases respectively, with 14 bases between them.

The CDR3 DNA reads TGTGCCAGCAGTTACGGCGGGAACACTGAAGCTTTCTTT. Amino acid sequence: CASSYGGNTEAFF. The gene calls are TRBV6-5 and TRBJ1-1; D ambiguous. The V end lost 2 bases, the J end lost 1 base, and 5 bases lay between the germline ends. Germline CDR1 and CDR2: MNHEY and SVGAGI. CDR3 size: 13 residues.

V and J are TRBV30 and TRBJ2-5; 9 nucleotides match TRBD2. V lost 8 bases to trimming and J lost 2 bases; unmatched junction nucleotides: 6. Germline V gene sequence: CDR1 GTSNPN, CDR2 SVGIG (reference sequence). CDR3 length equals 13 residues. This CDR3 is CAGLTSGQETQYF. The CDR3 coding sequence is TGTGCCGGGCTAACTAGCGGGCAAGAGACCCAGTACTTC.

This rearrangement joins TRBV27 to TRBJ2-2; possibly TRBD2 for D (7 bases). CDR3 length equals 16 residues. Trimming left V 3 bases short and J 3 bases short, with 14 bases between. In germline, CDR1 is MNHEY, CDR2 SMNVEV (reference sequence). Here the CDR3 DNA reads TGTGCCAGCAGTTTGTGGTCGGGGGGCGACACCGGGGAGCTGTTTTTT. It is translated as CASSLWSGGDTGELFF.

The genes are TRBV28 and TRBJ2-2; possible D gene TRBD2, 5 bases. The CDR3 loop spans 14 amino acids. Germline CDR1 and CDR2: MDHEN and SYDVKM. The V and J ends lost 7 bases and 2 bases respectively, with 11 bases between them. Written as DNA, the CDR3 is TGTGCCAGCATTCGGGGATCCAACACCGGGGAGCTGTTTTTT. It encodes CASIRGSNTGELFF.

The chain employs TRBV5-4 and TRBJ1-5; D unresolved. The length of the CDR3 is 13 residues. Trimming took 2 bases from V and 7 from J, leaving 10 bases between them. The germline gives CDR1 SGHNT, CDR2 YYREEE (reference sequence). The CDR3 DNA follows: TGTGCCAGCAGCTTCGGAGGTGGGCAGCCCCAGCATTTT. Translation gives CASSFGGGQPQHF.

The J gene is TRBJ2-7, the V gene TRBV5-1, with D tentatively TRBD2 (8 bases). V was shortened by 8 bases and J by 4 bases, with 16 bases between the two germline ends. Looked up from germline, CDR1 is SGHRS and CDR2 is YFSETQ. CDR3 length equals 13 residues. In nucleotides, the CDR3 is TGCGCCAGTAGCGGGACAGCCCTTTACGAGCAGTACTTC. It specifies CASSGTALYEQYF.

The chain has TRBV7-2 and TRBJ2-7; D remains ambiguous. The CDR3 loop spans 12 amino acids. Trimming pared 1 base from V and 4 bases from J, leaving 5 bases between. Germline V gene data show CDR1 as SGHTA and CDR2 as FQGNSA. The CDR3, as DNA: TGTGCCAGCAGCTTAGTACAGTACGAGCAGTACTTC. As protein: CASSLVQYEQYF.

The CDR3 DNA reads as TGTGCCAGCAGCTCGCTAGCGGGGGGGGAAACAGATACGCAGTATTTT. Protein product: CASSSLAGGETDTQYF. V and J are TRBV7-9 and TRBJ2-3, with 12 bases identical to TRBD2. Germline CDR1 reads SEHNR; CDR2 reads FQNEAQ (reference sequence). V was clipped by 4 bases and J by 3 bases; unmatched bases: 5. There are 16 residues in the CDR3.

A word on this clone: This same CDR3 is encoded by further DNA sequences in the sample. V and J are TRBV6-1 and TRBJ2-7, with 7 bases that match TRBD1. Germline loops: CDR1 MNHNS, CDR2 SASEGT. This CDR3 spans 12 amino acids. Losses at the gene ends were 6 bases for V and 2 bases for J; bases not matched to a gene: 1. This CDR3 is CASRGTAYEQYF. The CDR3 DNA sequence: TGTGCCAGCAGGGGGACAGCCTACGAGCAGTACTTC.